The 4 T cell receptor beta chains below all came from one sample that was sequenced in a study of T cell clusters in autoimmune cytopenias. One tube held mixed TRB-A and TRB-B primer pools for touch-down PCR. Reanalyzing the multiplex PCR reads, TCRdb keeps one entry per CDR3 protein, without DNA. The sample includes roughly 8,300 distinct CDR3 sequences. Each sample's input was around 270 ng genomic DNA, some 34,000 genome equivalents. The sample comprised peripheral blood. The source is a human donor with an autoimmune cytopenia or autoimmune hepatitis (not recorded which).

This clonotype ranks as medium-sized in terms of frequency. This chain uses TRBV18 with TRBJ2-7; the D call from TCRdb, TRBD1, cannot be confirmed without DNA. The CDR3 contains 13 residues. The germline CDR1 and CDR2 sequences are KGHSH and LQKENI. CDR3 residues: CASSPAQGFEQYF.

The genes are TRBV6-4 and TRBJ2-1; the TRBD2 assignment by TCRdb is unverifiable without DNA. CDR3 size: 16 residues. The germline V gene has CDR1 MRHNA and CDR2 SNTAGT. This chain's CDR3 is CARLGSLLAPHNEQFF.

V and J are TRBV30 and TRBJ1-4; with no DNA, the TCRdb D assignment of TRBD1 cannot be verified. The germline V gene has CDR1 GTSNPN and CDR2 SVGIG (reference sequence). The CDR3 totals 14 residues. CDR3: CAWSVGTGLEKLFF.

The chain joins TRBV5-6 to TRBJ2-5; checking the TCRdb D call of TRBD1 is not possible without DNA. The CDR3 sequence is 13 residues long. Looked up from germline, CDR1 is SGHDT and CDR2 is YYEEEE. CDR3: CASSREYQETQYF.